The clone carrying this T cell receptor beta chain was detected a few times. The antigen remains undetermined. Sequenced by immunoSEQ multiplex PCR; TCRdb stores in-frame clones only, minus some. The table shows fewer than 30,000 clones, with under 80% occurring only once. This entry comes from a study of OX40 agonist ivuxolimab in advanced cancers. Study information: Prior anti-PD-1, anti-PD-L1 or anti-CTLA-4 therapy was allowed; around 40% had some. Partial responses were achieved by three patients: one hepatocellular carcinoma, two cutaneous melanoma. Study-level points and caveats: Several nonresponders also turned out to have low normalized T-cell clonal expansion. Both blood CD4+ and CD8+ T cells showed clonal growth by week 6 at 0.1 to 3.0 mg/kg.

Deletions cut 0 bases from V and 7 bases from J, with 15 bases between. Per the germline V gene, CDR1 is MGHRA and CDR2 is YSYEKL. The CDR3 has 15 amino acids. The chain couples TRBV4-1 to TRBJ2-5; D might be TRBD2 (6 bases). The TCR was taken from an adult with an advanced solid tumor such as melanoma, head and neck, liver or kidney cancer. This material consisted of CD4+ or CD8+ T cells sorted from blood, taken in a trial of the OX40 agonist ivuxolimab. The CDR3 sequence: CASSQDGAGQGTQYF. In nucleotides, the CDR3 is TGCGCCAGCAGCCAAGATGGGGCGGGGCAGGGGACCCAGTACTTC.